The present T cell receptor beta chain was sequenced within a study of T cells after yellow fever vaccination (dated by TCRdb to the late 2010s). Notes on the research overall: The SMART-Seq v4 Ultra Low Input RNA kit was used to prepare libraries from fractions with low cell numbers. Bulk TCR alpha and beta repertoires were sequenced longitudinally to track T-cell clones before and after primary and booster YFV17D yellow fever vaccination. Two healthy male donors made up the cohort, one aged 18 to 29 years and the other aged 30 to 39 years. Blood was drawn at multiple timepoints before and after primary and secondary immunization, with bulk PBMC replicates and cell subsets isolated. What the authors observed across the whole study: The study included only a couple of donors, which limits how far the findings can be generalized. Most clones expanded after primary vaccination (approximately 96% of CD4 and around 89% of CD8) were re-detected after the booster, suggesting that broad memory maintenance occurred. A small fraction of clonotypes appeared in both the CD4 and CD8 compartments, likely as a result of convergent recombination. Because abundant contaminating clonotypes from the bulk population could be contained in FACS-sorted repertoires, computational filtering was required. The secondary T-cell response was found to be weaker but faster than the primary response, with a peak reached on day 5 rather than on day 15.

This sample's treatment or condition label indicates: live attenuated yellow fever vaccine strain. At every blood-draw timepoint, two biological replicates of bulk PBMCs were collected. A standard Ficoll-Paque protocol was used to isolate PBMCs from peripheral blood. TriZol was used to extract RNA from bulk PBMCs, CD4 and CD8 fractions, and dextramer-positive and dextramer-negative fractions. Synthesis of TCR cDNA relied on 5'RACE template switching, a step that introduced a universal primer site along with unique molecular identifiers. cDNA synthesis was primed from both the TCR alpha and TCR beta constant segments. Two PCR steps were used to amplify libraries, with sample barcodes and sequencing adapters being added in the second step. Sequencing of libraries was performed on Illumina HiSeq 2500 (2x100 bp) or NovaSeq (2x150 bp). The source study handled its data this way. MIGEC handled demultiplexing of reads and collapsing into UMI consensus sequences, while MiXCR performed V(D)J alignment. Clonotypes responding to the vaccine were identified with edgeR on replicate PBMC samples, with the criteria of FDR below 0.01 and a log2 fold change above 5 up to day 15. Bulk clonotypes were assigned CD4 or CD8 identity according to which sequenced CD4 or CD8 repertoire held them at higher abundance. Starting from the raw public reads, TCRdb applied fastp trimming at Q25, assembled clones with MiXCR and retained in-frame beta chains. When rows share a CDR3 protein, they turn into one entry using the most common DNA and genes. TCRdb's processing, not the authors' own work, is the source of the V and J calls. Here the sample has approximately 350,000 distinct CDR3 sequences; approximately 10% occur a single time. Around 19% of the sample is taken by the ten largest.

The CDR3 has 15 amino acids, counting the end cysteine and phenylalanine. The retained sequence is limited to the CDR3, 45 bases, with the frame set at the first base. Per the germline V gene (reference sequence), DFQATT is the CDR1 and SNEGSKA is the CDR2. V lost 6 bases and J lost 2 bases; the stretch between them is 20 bases long. This clonotype was seen a few times. The specificity of this receptor is unknown. The record has no base qualities; no much larger clone is one base away. This TCR was sampled from a man aged 18-30 years who received the YFV17D yellow fever vaccine. The sample here was PBMCs, taken on the day of the first yellow fever vaccination. The chain is made from TRBV20-1 and TRBJ2-7; the D region may be TRBD1 or TRBD2, each matching 5 bases equally. Read as DNA, the sequence is TGCAGTGCCCGACCTCCCGGGCTGGGGGCCTACGAGCAGTACTTC. This sequence encodes CSARPPGLGAYEQYF.